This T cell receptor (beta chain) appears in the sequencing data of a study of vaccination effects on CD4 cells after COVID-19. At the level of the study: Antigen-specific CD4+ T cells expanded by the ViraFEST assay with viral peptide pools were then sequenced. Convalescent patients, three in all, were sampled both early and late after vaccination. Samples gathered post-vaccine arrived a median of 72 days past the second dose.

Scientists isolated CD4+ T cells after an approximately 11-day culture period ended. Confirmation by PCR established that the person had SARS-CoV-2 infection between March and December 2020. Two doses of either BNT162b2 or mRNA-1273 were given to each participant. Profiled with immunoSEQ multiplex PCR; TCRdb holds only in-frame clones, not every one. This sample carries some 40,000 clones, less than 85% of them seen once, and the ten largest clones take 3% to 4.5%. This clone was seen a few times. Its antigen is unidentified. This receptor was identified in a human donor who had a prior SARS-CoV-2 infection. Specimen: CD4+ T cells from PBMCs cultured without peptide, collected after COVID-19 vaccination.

As DNA, the CDR3 is TGCGCCAGCAGCCAAGATAGGGGGAGCTCCTACGAGCAGTACTTC. Protein: CASSQDRGSSYEQYF. The chain has TRBV4-3 and TRBJ2-7; weak D call: TRBD1 (6 bases). The CDR3 spans 15 residues. Germline lookup yields CDR1 LGHNA and CDR2 YSLEER. Trimming removed 0 bases at V and 0 bases at J, with 9 bases between.